This T cell receptor beta chain stems from a study of T cell responses to AZD1222 COVID-19 vaccine. For this clone: Its specificity is not known.

CDR1 is KGHSH, CDR2 LQKENI, per germline. V shed 4 bases and J 3 bases; nucleotides not matched to a gene: 5. This CDR3 spans 14 amino acids. Study-level points and caveats: Of spike-specific TCRs, nearly half reportedly target regions left unmutated in variants. The study sampled repertoires only after the peak T cell response. It was only 6 or 7 AZD1222 recipients who were seropositive at baseline. Donor demographics were predominantly white British with a female majority; clonal diversity may be underestimated.

Clones were sequenced by immunoSEQ multiplex PCR, and TCRdb holds only the in-frame ones, with some missing. The table records around 150,000 clones, over 85% of them present only once. The input for sequencing was peripheral blood, taken on day 0 of AZD1222 vaccination. The clonotype comes from an adult in good health. V and J are TRBV18 and TRBJ2-7; 8 nucleotides line up with TRBD2. The CDR3 is CASSLREVDYEQYF. CDR3 bases: TGTGCCAGCTCACTGCGGGAGGTCGACTACGAGCAGTACTTC.